The clone carrying this TCR beta chain was seen repeatedly, ten times or more. The CDR3 has 14 amino acids. Germline CDR1 DFQATT, CDR2 SNEGSKA (reference sequence). Trimming at V came to 3 bases and at J to 2 bases, leaving 7 bases not matched to a gene. This record belongs to a study of CD8 T cells in ankylosing spondylitis. Each CDR3 protein gets one entry after TCRdb re-called the 5' RACE reads with MiXCR. The table has approximately 220,000 distinct CDR3 sequences, around 24% seen once. The chain combines TRBV20-1 with TRBJ2-7, with 7 bases matching TRBD1. The specimen was blood, either unsorted or a sorted T cell fraction (not recorded which). The receptor was derived from a male donor with ankylosing spondylitis or in good health (not recorded which). CDR3 nucleotide sequence: TGCAGTGCTAGCAGACAGGGATCAGCCTACGAGCAGTACTTC. Translated: CSASRQGSAYEQYF.